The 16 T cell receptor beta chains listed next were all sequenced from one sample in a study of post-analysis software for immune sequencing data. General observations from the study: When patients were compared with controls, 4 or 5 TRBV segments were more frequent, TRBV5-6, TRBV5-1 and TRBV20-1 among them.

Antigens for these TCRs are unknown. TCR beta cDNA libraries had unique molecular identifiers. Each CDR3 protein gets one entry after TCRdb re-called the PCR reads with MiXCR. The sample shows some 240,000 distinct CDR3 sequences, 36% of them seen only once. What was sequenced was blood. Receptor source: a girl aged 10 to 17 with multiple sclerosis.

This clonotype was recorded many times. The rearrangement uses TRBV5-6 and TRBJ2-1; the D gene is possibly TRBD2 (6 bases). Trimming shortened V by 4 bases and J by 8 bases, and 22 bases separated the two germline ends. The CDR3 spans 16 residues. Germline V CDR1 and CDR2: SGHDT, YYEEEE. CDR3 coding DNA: TGTGCCAGCAGCCTCGGCAGGAGGGCAGGGATCGATGAGCAGTTCTTC. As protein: CASSLGRRAGIDEQFF.

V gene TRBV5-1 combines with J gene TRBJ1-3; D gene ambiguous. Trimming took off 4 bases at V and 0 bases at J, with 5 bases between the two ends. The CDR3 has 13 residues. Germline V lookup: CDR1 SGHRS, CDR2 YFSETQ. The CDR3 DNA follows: TGCGCCAGCAGCCCAAGCTCTGGAAACACCATATATTTT. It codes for CASSPSSGNTIYF.

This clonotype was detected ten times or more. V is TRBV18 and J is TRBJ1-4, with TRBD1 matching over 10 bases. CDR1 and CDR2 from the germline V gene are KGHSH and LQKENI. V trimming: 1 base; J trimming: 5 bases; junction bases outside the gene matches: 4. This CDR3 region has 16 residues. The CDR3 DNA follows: TGTGCCAGCTCACCACTGGGACAGGGGATCAATGAAAAACTGTTTTTT. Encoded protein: CASSPLGQGINEKLFF.

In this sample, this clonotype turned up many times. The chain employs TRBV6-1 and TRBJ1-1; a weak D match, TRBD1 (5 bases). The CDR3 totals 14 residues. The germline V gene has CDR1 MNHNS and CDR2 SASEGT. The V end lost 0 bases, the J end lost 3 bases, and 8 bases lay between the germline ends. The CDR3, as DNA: TGTGCCAGCAGTGAAGCCCGGGGCCACACTGAAGCTTTCTTT. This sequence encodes CASSEARGHTEAFF.

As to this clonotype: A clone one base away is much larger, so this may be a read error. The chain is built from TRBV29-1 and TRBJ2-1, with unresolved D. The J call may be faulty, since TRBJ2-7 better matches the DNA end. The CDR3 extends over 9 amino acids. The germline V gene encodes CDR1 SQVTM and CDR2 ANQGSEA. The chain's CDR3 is CSVNNEQYF. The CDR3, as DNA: TGCAGCGTTAACAATGAGCAGTACTTC.

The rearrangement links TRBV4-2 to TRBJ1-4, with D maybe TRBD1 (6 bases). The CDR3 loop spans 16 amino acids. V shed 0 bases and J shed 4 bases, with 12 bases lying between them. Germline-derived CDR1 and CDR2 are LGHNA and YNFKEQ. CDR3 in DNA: TGTGCCAGCAGCCAAGATAGGCAGGGGCATAATGAAAAACTGTTTTTT. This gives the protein CASSQDRQGHNEKLFF.

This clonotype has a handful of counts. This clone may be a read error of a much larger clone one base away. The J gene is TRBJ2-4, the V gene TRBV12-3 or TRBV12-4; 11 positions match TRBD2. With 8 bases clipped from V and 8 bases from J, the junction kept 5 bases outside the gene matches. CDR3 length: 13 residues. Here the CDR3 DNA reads TGTGCCAGCGGCCTGACTAGCGGGGACATTCAGTACTTC. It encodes CASGLTSGDIQYF.

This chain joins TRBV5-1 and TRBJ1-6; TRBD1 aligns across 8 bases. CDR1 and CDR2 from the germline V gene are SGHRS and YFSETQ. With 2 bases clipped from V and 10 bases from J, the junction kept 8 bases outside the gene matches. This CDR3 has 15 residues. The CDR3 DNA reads TGCGCCAGCAGCTTTACCGGACAGGGTGGGTCACCCCTCCACTTT. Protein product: CASSFTGQGGSPLHF.

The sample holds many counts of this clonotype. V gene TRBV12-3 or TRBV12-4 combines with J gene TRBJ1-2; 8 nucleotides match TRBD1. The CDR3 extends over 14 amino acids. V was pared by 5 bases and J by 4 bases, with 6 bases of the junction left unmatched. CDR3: CASSPDRGSYGYTF. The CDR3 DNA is TGTGCCAGCAGTCCAGACAGGGGTAGCTATGGCTACACCTTC.

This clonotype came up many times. CDR3 sequence reads: CASGLAVPGGRDTQYF. The CDR3 DNA is TGTGCTAGTGGTTTGGCCGTCCCCGGAGGGCGAGATACGCAGTATTTT. The chain employs TRBV12-5 and TRBJ2-3; a possible D gene is TRBD2 (6 bases). The CDR3 length is 16 residues. V was pared by 1 base and J by 5 bases, with 16 bases between. Germline CDR1 reads LGHNT; CDR2 reads FRNRAP.

The CDR3: CSAEGSGGGYGYTF. In nucleotides, the CDR3 is TGCAGCGCTGAGGGATCAGGGGGCGGCTATGGCTACACCTTC. V and J are TRBV29-1 and TRBJ1-2, with 8 bases identical to TRBD1. The CDR3 is 14 residues long. In germline, CDR1 is SQVTM, CDR2 ANQGSEA. The J segment lost 4 bases and the V segment lost 7 bases, leaving 11 bases of the junction unmatched.

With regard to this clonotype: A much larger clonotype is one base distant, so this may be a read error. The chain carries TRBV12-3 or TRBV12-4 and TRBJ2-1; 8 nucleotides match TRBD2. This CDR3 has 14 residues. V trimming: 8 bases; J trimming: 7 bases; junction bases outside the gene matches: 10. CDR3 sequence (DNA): TGTGCCAGCCATAGCGGGGAGGCCTCGAATGAGCAGTTCTTC. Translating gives CASHSGEASNEQFF.

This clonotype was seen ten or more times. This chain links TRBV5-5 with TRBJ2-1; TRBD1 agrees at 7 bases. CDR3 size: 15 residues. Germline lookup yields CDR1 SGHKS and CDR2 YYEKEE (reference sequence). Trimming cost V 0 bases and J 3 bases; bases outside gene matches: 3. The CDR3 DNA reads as TGTGCCAGCAGCTTGGGAGGGACAGTCTACAATGAGCAGTTCTTC. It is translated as CASSLGGTVYNEQFF.

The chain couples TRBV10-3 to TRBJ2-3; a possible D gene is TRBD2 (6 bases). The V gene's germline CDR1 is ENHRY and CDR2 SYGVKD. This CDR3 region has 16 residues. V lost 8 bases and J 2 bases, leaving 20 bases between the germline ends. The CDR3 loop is CAISLGSRDDTDTQYF. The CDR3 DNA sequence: TGTGCCATCTCCTTGGGGTCGCGGGACGACACAGATACGCAGTATTTT.

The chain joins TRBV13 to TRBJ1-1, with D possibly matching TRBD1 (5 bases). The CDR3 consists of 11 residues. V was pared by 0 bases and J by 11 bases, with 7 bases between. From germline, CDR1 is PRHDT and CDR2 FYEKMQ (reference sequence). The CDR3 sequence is CASSLGPGAFF. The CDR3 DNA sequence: TGTGCCAGCAGCTTAGGCCCAGGGGCTTTCTTT. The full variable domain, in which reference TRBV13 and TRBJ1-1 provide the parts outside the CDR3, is AAGVIQSPRHLIKEKRETATLKCYPIPRHDTVYWYQQGPGQDPQFLISFYEKMQSDKGSIPDRFSAQQFSDYHSELNMSSLELGDSALYFCASSLGPGAFFGQGTRLTVV.

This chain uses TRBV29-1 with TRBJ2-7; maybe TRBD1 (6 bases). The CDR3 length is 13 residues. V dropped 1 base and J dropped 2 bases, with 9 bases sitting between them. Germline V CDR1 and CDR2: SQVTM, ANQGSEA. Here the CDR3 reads CSVEGTEPYEQYF. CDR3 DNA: TGCAGCGTTGAAGGGACAGAACCCTACGAGCAGTACTTC.